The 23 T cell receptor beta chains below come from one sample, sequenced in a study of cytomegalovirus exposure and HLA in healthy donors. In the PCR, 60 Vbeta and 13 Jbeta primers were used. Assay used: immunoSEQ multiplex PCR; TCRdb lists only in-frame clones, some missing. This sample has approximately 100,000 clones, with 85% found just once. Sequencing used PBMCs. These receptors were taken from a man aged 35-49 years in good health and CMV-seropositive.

In DNA, the CDR3 is TGTGCCAGCAGCGTACTAGCGGGGGTAAGTGAGCAGTTCTTC. Translation gives CASSVLAGVSEQFF. The V gene is TRBV9, the J gene TRBJ2-1; 10 bases map to TRBD2. Germline CDR1 and CDR2: SGDLS and YYNGEE. CDR3 length: 14 residues. V lost 1 base to trimming and J lost 9 bases; unmatched junction nucleotides: 4.

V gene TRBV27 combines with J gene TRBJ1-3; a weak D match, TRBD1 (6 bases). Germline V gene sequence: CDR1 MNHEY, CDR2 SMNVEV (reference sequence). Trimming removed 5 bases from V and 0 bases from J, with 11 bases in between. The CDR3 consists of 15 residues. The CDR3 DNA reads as TGTGCCAGCAGTGACAGGATTTACTCTGGAAACACCATATATTTT. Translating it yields CASSDRIYSGNTIYF.

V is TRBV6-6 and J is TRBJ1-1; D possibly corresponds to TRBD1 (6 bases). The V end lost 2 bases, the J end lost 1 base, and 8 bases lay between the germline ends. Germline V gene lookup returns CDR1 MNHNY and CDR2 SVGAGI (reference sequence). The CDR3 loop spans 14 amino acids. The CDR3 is CASSYGGANTEAFF. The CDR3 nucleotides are TGTGCCAGCAGTTACGGGGGCGCGAACACTGAAGCTTTCTTT.

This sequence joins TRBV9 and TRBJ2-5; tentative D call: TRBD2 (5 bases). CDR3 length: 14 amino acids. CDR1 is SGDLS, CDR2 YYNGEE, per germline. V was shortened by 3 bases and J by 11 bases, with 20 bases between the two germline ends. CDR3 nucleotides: TGTGCCAGCAGCGAAGGGATAGGACCTAGGGAGCAGTACTTC. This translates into CASSEGIGPREQYF.

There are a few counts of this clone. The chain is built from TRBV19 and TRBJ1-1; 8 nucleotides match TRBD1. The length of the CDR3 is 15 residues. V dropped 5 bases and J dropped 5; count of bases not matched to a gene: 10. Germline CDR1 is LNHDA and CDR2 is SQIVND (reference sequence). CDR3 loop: CASSQLDRGGTEAFF. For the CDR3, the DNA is TGTGCCAGTAGTCAACTTGACAGGGGAGGGACTGAAGCTTTCTTT.

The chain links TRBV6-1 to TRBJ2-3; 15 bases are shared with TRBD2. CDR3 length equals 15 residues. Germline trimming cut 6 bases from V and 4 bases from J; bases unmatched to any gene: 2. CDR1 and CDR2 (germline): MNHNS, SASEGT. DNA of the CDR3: TGTGCCAGCAGGGGACTAGCGGGGGGCCCAGATACGCAGTATTTT. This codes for CASRGLAGGPDTQYF.

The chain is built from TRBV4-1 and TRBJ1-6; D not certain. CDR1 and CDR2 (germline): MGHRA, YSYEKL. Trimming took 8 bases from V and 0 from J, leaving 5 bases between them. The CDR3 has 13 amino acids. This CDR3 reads CASGSSYNSPLHF. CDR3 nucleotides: TGCGCCAGCGGGAGCTCCTATAATTCACCCCTCCACTTT.

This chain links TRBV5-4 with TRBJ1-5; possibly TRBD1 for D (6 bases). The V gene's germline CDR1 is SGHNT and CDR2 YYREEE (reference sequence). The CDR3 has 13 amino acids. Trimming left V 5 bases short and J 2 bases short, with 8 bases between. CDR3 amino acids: CASSSGGNQPQHF. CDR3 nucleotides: TGTGCCAGCAGTTCAGGGGGCAATCAGCCCCAGCATTTT.

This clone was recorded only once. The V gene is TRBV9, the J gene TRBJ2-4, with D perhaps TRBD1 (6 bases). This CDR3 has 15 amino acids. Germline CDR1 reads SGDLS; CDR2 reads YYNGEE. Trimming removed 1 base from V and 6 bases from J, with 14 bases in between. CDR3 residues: CASSVSGGQRNIQYF. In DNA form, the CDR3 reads TGTGCCAGCAGCGTATCTGGGGGACAACGAAACATTCAGTACTTC.

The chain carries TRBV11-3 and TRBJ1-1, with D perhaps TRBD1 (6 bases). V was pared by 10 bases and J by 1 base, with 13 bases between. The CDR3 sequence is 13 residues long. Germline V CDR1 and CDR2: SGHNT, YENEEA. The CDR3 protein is CATGGGSNTEAFF. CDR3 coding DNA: TGTGCCACCGGGGGGGGCTCGAACACTGAAGCTTTCTTT.

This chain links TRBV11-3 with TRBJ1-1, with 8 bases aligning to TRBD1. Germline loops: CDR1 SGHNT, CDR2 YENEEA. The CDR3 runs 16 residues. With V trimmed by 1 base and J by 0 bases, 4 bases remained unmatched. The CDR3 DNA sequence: TGTGCCAGCAGCTTAGGGACAGGGCGGATGAACACTGAAGCTTTCTTT. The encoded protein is CASSLGTGRMNTEAFF.

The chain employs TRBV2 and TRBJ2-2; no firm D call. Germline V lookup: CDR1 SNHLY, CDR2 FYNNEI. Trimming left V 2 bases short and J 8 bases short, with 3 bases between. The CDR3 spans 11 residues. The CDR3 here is CASSETGELFF. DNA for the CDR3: TGTGCCAGCAGTGAAACTGGGGAGCTGTTTTTT.

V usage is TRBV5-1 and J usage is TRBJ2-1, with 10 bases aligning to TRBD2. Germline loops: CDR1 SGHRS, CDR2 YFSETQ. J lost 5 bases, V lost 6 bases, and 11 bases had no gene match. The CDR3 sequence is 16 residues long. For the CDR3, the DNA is TGCGCCAGCACCGACAGGCCTAGCGGGAGTAACAATGAGCAGTTCTTC. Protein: CASTDRPSGSNNEQFF.

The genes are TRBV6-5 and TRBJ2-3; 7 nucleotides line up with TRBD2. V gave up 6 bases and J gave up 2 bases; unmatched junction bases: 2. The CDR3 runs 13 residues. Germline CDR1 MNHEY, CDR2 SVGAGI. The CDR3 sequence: CASRWDYTDTQYF. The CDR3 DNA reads TGTGCCAGCAGATGGGACTACACAGATACGCAGTATTTT.

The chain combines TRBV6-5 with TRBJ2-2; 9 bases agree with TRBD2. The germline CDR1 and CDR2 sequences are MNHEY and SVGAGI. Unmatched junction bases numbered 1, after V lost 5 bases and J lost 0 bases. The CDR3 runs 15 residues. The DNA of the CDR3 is TGTGCCAGCAGTCCTAGCGGGGCGAACACCGGGGAGCTGTTTTTT. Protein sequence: CASSPSGANTGELFF.

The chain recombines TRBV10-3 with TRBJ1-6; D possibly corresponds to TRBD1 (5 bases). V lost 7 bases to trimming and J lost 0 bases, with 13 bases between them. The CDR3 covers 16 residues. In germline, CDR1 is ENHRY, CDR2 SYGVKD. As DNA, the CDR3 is TGTGCCATCAAAGACAGTTCGGGCTCCTATAATTCACCCCTCCACTTT. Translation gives CAIKDSSGSYNSPLHF.

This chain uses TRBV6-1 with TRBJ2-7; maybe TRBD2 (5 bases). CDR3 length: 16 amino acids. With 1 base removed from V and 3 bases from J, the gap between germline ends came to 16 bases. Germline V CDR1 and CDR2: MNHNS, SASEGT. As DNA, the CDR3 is TGTGCCAGCAGTGAAGGCGAGGGAAAAGGACGCTACGAGCAGTACTTC. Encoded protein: CASSEGEGKGRYEQYF.

This CDR3 is CASSTGGTANEKLFF. The CDR3 bases are TGTGCCAGTTCGACAGGGGGCACGGCTAATGAAAAACTGTTTTTT. The genes are TRBV19 and TRBJ1-4; 10 positions match TRBD1. CDR1 is LNHDA, CDR2 SQIVND, per germline (reference sequence). The J segment lost 3 bases and the V segment lost 8 bases, leaving 6 bases of the junction unmatched. The CDR3 totals 15 residues.

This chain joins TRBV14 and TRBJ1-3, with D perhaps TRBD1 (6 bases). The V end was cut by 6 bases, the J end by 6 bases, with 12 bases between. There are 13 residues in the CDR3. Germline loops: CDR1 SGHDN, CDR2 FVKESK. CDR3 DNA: TGTGCCAGCAGGATACAGGGTTCAAACACCATATATTTT. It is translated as CASRIQGSNTIYF.

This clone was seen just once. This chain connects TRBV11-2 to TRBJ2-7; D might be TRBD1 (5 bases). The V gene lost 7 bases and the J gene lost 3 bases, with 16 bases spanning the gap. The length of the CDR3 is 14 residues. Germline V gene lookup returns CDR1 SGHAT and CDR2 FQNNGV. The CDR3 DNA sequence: TGTGCCAGCACCTACCAAGGGGTTGGCTACGAGCAGTACTTC. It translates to CASTYQGVGYEQYF.

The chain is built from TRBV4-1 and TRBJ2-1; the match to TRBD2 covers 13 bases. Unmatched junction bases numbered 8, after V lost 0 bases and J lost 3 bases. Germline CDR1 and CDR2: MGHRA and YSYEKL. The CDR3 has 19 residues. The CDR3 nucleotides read TGCGCCAGCAGCCAAGATCCTAGGACTAGCGGGAGAAACTACAATGAGCAGTTCTTC. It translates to CASSQDPRTSGRNYNEQFF.

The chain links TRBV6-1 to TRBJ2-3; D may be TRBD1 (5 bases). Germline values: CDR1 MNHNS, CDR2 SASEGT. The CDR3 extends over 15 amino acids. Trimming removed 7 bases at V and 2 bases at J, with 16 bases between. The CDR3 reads CASTPGSSFTDTQYF. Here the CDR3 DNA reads TGTGCCAGCACACCAGGGTCGAGTTTCACAGATACGCAGTATTTT.

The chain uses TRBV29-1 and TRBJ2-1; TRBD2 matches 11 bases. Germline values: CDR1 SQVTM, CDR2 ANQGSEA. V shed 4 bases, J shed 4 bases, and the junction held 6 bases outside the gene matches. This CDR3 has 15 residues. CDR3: CSVGFGTSGYNEQFF. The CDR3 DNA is TGCAGCGTTGGGTTCGGGACTAGCGGTTACAATGAGCAGTTCTTC.